This T cell receptor (beta chain) was captured in a study of blood T cell repertoires in COVID-19. This CDR3 is built from 15 residues. Germline lookup yields CDR1 SGHRS and CDR2 YFSETQ. V dropped 0 bases and J dropped 3 bases, with 13 bases sitting between them. Some clones are missing from TCRdb's copy, which holds only in-frame ones; the method was immunoSEQ multiplex PCR. Of under 450,000 clones in the sample, around nine tenths were seen once. The Seattle site enrolled patients during active infection and followed them longitudinally. The source is a woman in her sixties with COVID-19, enrolled during active disease. The J gene is TRBJ2-7, the V gene TRBV5-1, with D possibly being TRBD2 (5 bases). Material: peripheral blood. The chain's CDR3 is CASSLAGSRLYEQYF. DNA of the CDR3: TGCGCCAGCAGCTTGGCGGGATCGCGGCTCTACGAGCAGTACTTC.